A single sample is the source of the 4 T cell receptor beta chains below, sequenced in a study of neurological immune-mediated disorders. One entry per CDR3 protein results from TCRdb running MiXCR on the 5' RACE reads. The data contain around 30,000 distinct CDR3 sequences, about 2.6% of them singletons. The sample consisted of PBMCs. The receptor set was obtained from a woman aged 45 to 65 with multiple sclerosis.

This clonotype was counted many times. DNA for the CDR3: TGCAGCGCCAGAACTGGAAACACCATATATTTT. Amino acid sequence: CSARTGNTIYF. The chain employs TRBV29-1 and TRBJ1-3; D gene ambiguous. V was shortened by 7 bases and J by 2 bases, with 6 bases between the two germline ends. This CDR3 is built from 11 residues. CDR1 and CDR2 from the germline V gene are SQVTM and ANQGSEA.

Points on this clonotype: The junction departs from germline at one end; a sequencing error may be responsible. V and J are TRBV20-1 and TRBJ1-6, with TRBD1 as a possible D gene (6 bases). Per the germline V gene, CDR1 is DFQATT and CDR2 is SNEGSKA (reference sequence). CDR3 size: 14 residues. The CDR3 DNA reads TGCAGTGCTAGAATCGGGGGCGGGAATTCACCCCTCAACTTT. It yields the protein CSARIGGGNSPLNF.

The sample holds many counts of this clonotype. V gene TRBV20-1 combines with J gene TRBJ2-7; D unclear. The V and J ends lost 1 base and 6 bases respectively, with 28 bases between them. CDR3 length: 18 amino acids. CDR1 is DFQATT, CDR2 SNEGSKA, per germline (reference sequence). CDR3 DNA: TGCAGTGCTAGAGGTCCCCATAACCTAGGATGGCGATCTGGCGAGCAGTACTTC. Translation: CSARGPHNLGWRSGEQYF.

This clonotype was counted at least ten times. This rearrangement joins TRBV27 to TRBJ2-7, with D maybe TRBD1 (6 bases). The CDR3 loop spans 14 amino acids. V shed 4 bases and J shed 10 bases, with 20 bases lying between them. Germline V gene lookup returns CDR1 MNHEY and CDR2 SMNVEV (reference sequence). The CDR3 sequence is CASSSAGQIPNQYF. The CDR3 coding sequence is TGTGCCAGCAGTTCGGCTGGACAGATACCCAACCAGTACTTC.